The rows below give T cell receptor beta chains drawn from one sample of a study of blood T cell repertoires in COVID-19. Clones were read by immunoSEQ multiplex PCR, and TCRdb kept only the in-frame ones, dropping some. The table shows over 110,000 clones, with approximately 88% occurring only once. The material sequenced was peripheral blood. These receptors were obtained from a human donor in a cohort sampled during active COVID-19. The CDR3 runs from the conserved cysteine through the conserved F or W. A D gene is named only where the DNA matches it firmly. The listing skips clone size in some rows; elsewhere it reads once, few, many or a size class.

>TRBJ2-3|TRBV7-3|TRBD2|-
CASSLAGGGADTQYF
TGTGCCAGCAGCTTAGCGGGGGGAGGTGCAGATACGCAGTATTTT
>TRBJ2-7|TRBV3-1/TRBV3-2|TRBD2|-
CASSSPRGGGQYF
TGTGCCAGCAGCTCGCCCCGCGGGGGAGGGCAGTACTTC
>TRBJ2-3|TRBV20-1|TRBD1|-
CSASRTGAKPSLRDTQYF
TGCAGTGCTAGTCGGACAGGGGCCAAACCTTCGCTTCGGGATACGCAGTATTTT
>TRBJ2-2|TRBV20-1|-|-
CSASSRNTGELFF
TGCAGTGCTAGTTCCAGGAACACCGGGGAGCTGTTTTTT
>TRBJ2-3|TRBV6-1|-|-
CASSDPPSTRTDTQYF
TGTGCCAGCAGTGATCCCCCTTCTACCCGCACAGATACGCAGTATTTT
>TRBJ1-2|TRBV3-1/TRBV3-2|TRBD1|-
CASSQDRTGVNLNYGYTF
TGTGCCAGCAGCCAAGATAGGACAGGGGTGAATTTAAACTATGGCTACACCTTC
>TRBJ2-5|TRBV7-8|-|few
CASSPRRSQETQYF
TGTGCCAGCAGCCCCCGCAGGTCACAAGAGACCCAGTACTTC
>TRBJ2-5|TRBV7-6|TRBD2|-
CASRATSGGEETQYF
TGTGCCAGCAGGGCGACTAGCGGGGGAGAAGAGACCCAGTACTTC
>TRBJ1-1|TRBV5-6|-|-
CASSLWGGGTEAFF
TGTGCCAGCAGCTTGTGGGGGGGAGGCACTGAAGCTTTCTTT
>TRBJ1-1|TRBV7-3|TRBD1|once
CASSSGQGATEAFF
TGTGCCAGCAGCTCGGGACAGGGGGCCACTGAAGCTTTCTTT
>TRBJ2-2|TRBV7-8|-|-
CASSLGVYRNTGELFF
TGTGCCAGCAGCTTAGGCGTGTACCGGAACACCGGGGAGCTGTTTTTT
>TRBJ2-7|TRBV7-6|TRBD1|-
CASSAGTGYEQYF
TGTGCCAGCAGCGCGGGGACAGGATACGAGCAGTACTTC
>TRBJ2-1|TRBV7-2|-|-
CASSLRGNNEQFF
TGTGCCAGCAGCTTAAGGGGGAACAATGAGCAGTTCTTC
>TRBJ2-6|TRBV7-9|-|-
CASSLSSGANVLTF
TGTGCCAGCAGCTTGAGCTCTGGGGCCAACGTCCTGACTTTC
>TRBJ1-3|TRBV7-8|TRBD1|few
CASSAGTGLNTIYF
TGTGCCAGCAGCGCCGGGACAGGGCTAAACACCATATATTTT
>TRBJ1-1|TRBV12-3/TRBV12-4|-|few
CASRLLGGTEAFF
TGTGCCAGCAGGCTTCTTGGAGGGACTGAAGCTTTCTTT
>TRBJ2-7|TRBV9|-|-
CASSVTGTEDEQYF
TGTGCCAGCAGCGTAACAGGGACGGAGGACGAGCAGTACTTC
>TRBJ1-5|TRBV4-3|-|-
CASSQDTGYNQPQHF
TGCGCCAGCAGCCAAGATACGGGATACAATCAGCCCCAGCATTTT
>TRBJ2-5|TRBV9|-|-
CASSGPLGRGTETQYF
TGTGCCAGCTCCGGGCCCTTGGGTAGGGGGACAGAGACCCAGTACTTC
>TRBJ1-4|TRBV5-4|-|once
CASSPATDEKLFF
TGTGCCAGCAGCCCTGCGACAGATGAAAAACTGTTTTTT
>TRBJ2-7|TRBV7-9|-|-
CASSGRGPLYEQYF
TGTGCCAGCAGCGGCAGGGGCCCCCTTTACGAGCAGTACTTC
>TRBJ1-1|TRBV5-1|-|-
CASSLWEENTEAFF
TGCGCCAGCAGCTTGTGGGAGGAGAACACTGAAGCTTTCTTT
>TRBJ2-3|TRBV20-1|-|-
CSASLQADTQYF
TGCAGTGCTAGTCTACAAGCGGATACGCAGTATTTT
>TRBJ2-5|TRBV9|-|-
CASSVDGGAWETQYF
TGTGCCAGCAGCGTAGACGGAGGGGCGTGGGAGACCCAGTACTTC
>TRBJ2-7|TRBV13|TRBD2|-
CASSSGLAGAYYEQYF
TGTGCCAGCAGCTCCGGACTAGCGGGGGCCTACTACGAGCAGTACTTC
>TRBJ2-2|TRBV4-3|-|-
CASSQFRRGGTGELFF
TGCGCCAGCAGCCAATTTCGGAGGGGTGGCACCGGGGAGCTGTTTTTT
>TRBJ2-1|TRBV20-1|-|-
CSASSRGKGNEQFF
TGCAGTGCTAGTAGTAGGGGAAAGGGGAATGAGCAGTTCTTC
>TRBJ2-7|TRBV7-2|TRBD2|-
CASSYTSGASYEQYF
TGTGCCAGCAGCTATACTAGCGGGGCCTCCTACGAGCAGTACTTC
>TRBJ1-1|TRBV19|-|-
CASTLGRVNTEAFF
TGTGCCAGTACCCTCGGCAGGGTGAACACTGAAGCTTTCTTT
>TRBJ2-2|TRBV2|TRBD1|-
CASKRDRASKSGELFF
TGTGCCAGCAAGAGGGACAGGGCATCAAAGTCCGGGGAGCTGTTTTTT
>TRBJ2-5|TRBV7-3|TRBD1|-
CASSLATGGTETQYF
TGTGCCAGCAGCTTAGCGACAGGGGGCACGGAGACCCAGTACTTC
>TRBJ2-7|TRBV10-2|-|-
CASQSGYEQYF
TGCGCCAGCCAGTCGGGTTACGAGCAGTACTTC
>TRBJ2-7|TRBV10-2|TRBD1|-
CASCQLRDRGEQYF
TGCGCCAGCTGCCAACTCCGGGACAGGGGCGAGCAGTACTTC
>TRBJ2-1|TRBV1|-|-
CTSSHGGLAGGGSYNEQFF
TGCACCAGCAGCCACGGCGGACTAGCGGGGGGCGGCTCCTACAATGAGCAGTTCTTC
>TRBJ1-6|TRBV6-1|TRBD1|-
CASSEQQGGIYNSPLHF
TGTGCCAGCAGTGAACAACAGGGGGGTATCTATAATTCACCCCTCCACTTT
>TRBJ1-2|TRBV4-3|TRBD1|-
CASSQGRTGIGYGYTF
TGCGCCAGCAGCCAAGGCCGGACAGGGATTGGCTATGGCTACACCTTC
>TRBJ2-7|TRBV5-1|-|-
CASSLGDYYEQYF
TGCGCCAGCAGCTTGGGAGACTACTACGAGCAGTACTTC
>TRBJ2-1|TRBV27|-|-
CASSLWGDREDNEQFF
TGTGCCAGCAGCTTATGGGGGGACAGAGAGGACAATGAGCAGTTCTTC
>TRBJ2-2|TRBV4-1|-|-
CASTSWGGETGELFF
TGCGCCAGCACCTCATGGGGGGGCGAAACCGGGGAGCTGTTTTTT
>TRBJ2-7|TRBV19|TRBD1|-
CASSIKTGEGYEQYF
TGTGCCAGTAGTATTAAAACAGGGGAAGGCTACGAGCAGTACTTC
>TRBJ1-2|TRBV4-1|TRBD1|-
CASTPGTGGRHGYTF
TGCGCCAGCACCCCCGGGACAGGGGGCAGACATGGCTACACCTTC
>TRBJ2-1|TRBV25-1|TRBD1|-
CASKTGGAYNEQFF
TGTGCCAGCAAAACAGGGGGCGCTTACAATGAGCAGTTCTTC
>TRBJ1-1|TRBV11-1|-|-
CASSLNRALEAFF
TGTGCCAGCAGCTTAAACAGGGCCTTGGAAGCTTTCTTT
>TRBJ1-2|TRBV3-1/TRBV3-2|-|-
CASSQDGRGNYGYTF
TGTGCCAGCAGCCAAGATGGCAGGGGTAACTATGGCTACACCTTC
>TRBJ2-3|TRBV19|TRBD2|-
CASSTVTGTSVTDTQYF
TGTGCCAGTAGTACAGTAACCGGGACTAGCGTTACAGATACGCAGTATTTT
>TRBJ2-3|TRBV6-5|-|-
CASSYLAQGSTDTQYF
TGTGCCAGCAGTTACTTGGCACAGGGAAGCACAGATACGCAGTATTTT
>TRBJ2-3|TRBV4-2|TRBD2|-
CASSQGRAGVSTDTQYF
TGTGCCAGCAGCCAAGGGAGAGCGGGGGTTAGCACAGATACGCAGTATTTT
>TRBJ2-1|TRBV27|TRBD1|-
CASSTGTGSYNEQFF
TGTGCCAGCAGTACCGGGACAGGGAGCTACAATGAGCAGTTCTTC
>TRBJ2-7|TRBV19|-|-
CASSIGPLYEQYF
TGTGCCAGTAGTATAGGGCCTCTCTACGAGCAGTACTTC
>TRBJ2-5|TRBV7-2|TRBD2|-
CASSPGGARGLETQYF
TGTGCCAGCAGCCCCGGGGGGGCCCGGGGATTGGAGACCCAGTACTTC
>TRBJ2-3|TRBV2|TRBD2|-
CASLAGGLAGAPGSKDTQYF
TGTGCCAGCCTAGCCGGGGGACTAGCGGGGGCGCCGGGGTCTAAGGATACGCAGTATTTT
>TRBJ2-1|TRBV7-8|TRBD1|-
CASSSSTVGQGYDEQFF
TGTGCCAGCAGCTCCTCGACGGTGGGACAGGGTTACGATGAGCAGTTCTTC
>TRBJ2-2|TRBV19|-|-
CASSINGASTGELFF
TGTGCCAGTAGTATAAATGGGGCATCAACCGGGGAGCTGTTTTTT